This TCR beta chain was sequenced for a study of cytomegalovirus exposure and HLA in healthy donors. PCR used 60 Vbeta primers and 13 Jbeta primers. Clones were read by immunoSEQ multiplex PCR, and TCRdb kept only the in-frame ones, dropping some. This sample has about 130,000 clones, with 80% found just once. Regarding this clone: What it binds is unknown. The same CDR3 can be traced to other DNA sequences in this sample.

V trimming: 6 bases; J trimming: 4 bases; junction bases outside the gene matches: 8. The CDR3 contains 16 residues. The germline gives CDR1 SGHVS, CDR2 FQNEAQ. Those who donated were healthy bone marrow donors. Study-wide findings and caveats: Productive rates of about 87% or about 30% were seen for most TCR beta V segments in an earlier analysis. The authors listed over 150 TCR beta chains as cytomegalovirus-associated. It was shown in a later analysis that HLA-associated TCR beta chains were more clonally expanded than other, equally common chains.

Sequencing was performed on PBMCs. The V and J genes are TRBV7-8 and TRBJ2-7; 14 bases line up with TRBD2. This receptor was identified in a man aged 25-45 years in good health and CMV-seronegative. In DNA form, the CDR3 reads TGTGCCAGCAGTCCCTACCGACTAGCGGGAGGGTACGAGCAGTACTTC. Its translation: CASSPYRLAGGYEQYF.